This record covers a single T cell receptor (beta chain). The antigen is unknown. Germline V gene sequence: CDR1 SNHLY, CDR2 FYNNEI. V was pared by 6 bases and J by 7 bases, with 8 bases of the junction left unmatched. The CDR3 runs 14 residues. Exclusions: uncontrolled infection, other autoimmune disease, pregnancy, lactation. An approximately 9.8 ml volume of fresh peripheral blood provided the PBMCs. The sample originates from a study of T cells in Graves' hyperthyroidism and ophthalmopathy. It was RNA transcripts that yielded the amplified TCR beta CDR3 regions. In the first-round RT-PCR of the TCR CDR3, the HTBI primer set was used. Each CDR3 protein is one row after TCRdb ran MiXCR on the multiplex PCR reads. The repertoire consists of about 130,000 distinct CDR3 sequences, with 22% occurring once and the leading ten covering about 67%. The study's findings and limits: Ophthalmopathy was distinguished from stable hyperthyroidism by 13 V-J signatures. Most expanded thyroid clonotypes above 0.001 also appeared in blood.

The clonotype comes from a woman aged 45-59 years with Graves' hyperthyroidism that later progressed to Graves' ophthalmopathy. The chain carries TRBV2 and TRBJ2-1; 8 bases agree with TRBD2. Sequencing was carried out using blood. The CDR3 region is CASRAGGGQNEQFF. The CDR3 DNA is TGTGCCAGCAGGGCGGGAGGCGGACAGAATGAGCAGTTCTTC.